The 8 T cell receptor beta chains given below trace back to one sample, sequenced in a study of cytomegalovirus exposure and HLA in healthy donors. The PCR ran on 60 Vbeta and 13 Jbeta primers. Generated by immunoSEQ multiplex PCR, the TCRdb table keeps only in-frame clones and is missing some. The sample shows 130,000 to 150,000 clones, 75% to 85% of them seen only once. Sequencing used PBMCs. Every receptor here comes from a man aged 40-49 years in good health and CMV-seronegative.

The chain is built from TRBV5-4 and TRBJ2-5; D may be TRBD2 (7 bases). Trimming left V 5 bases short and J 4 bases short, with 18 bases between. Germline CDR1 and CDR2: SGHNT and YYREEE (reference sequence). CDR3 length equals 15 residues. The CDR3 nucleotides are TGTGCCAGCAGTTTTGACGGGGGGCGATCAGAGACCCAGTACTTC. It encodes CASSFDGGRSETQYF.

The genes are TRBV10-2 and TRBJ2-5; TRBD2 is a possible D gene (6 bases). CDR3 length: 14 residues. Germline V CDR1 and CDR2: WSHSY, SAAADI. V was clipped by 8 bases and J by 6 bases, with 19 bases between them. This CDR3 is CASLGLGGGKTQYF. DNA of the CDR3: TGCGCCAGCCTGGGACTCGGCGGCGGAAAGACCCAGTACTTC.

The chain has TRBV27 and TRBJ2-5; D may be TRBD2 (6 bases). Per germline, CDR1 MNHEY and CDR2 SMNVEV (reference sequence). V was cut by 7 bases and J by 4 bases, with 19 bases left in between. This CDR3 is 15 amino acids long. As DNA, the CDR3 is TGTGCCAGCACCGGGGACGGGAGAAGCCGAGAGACCCAGTACTTC. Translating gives CASTGDGRSRETQYF.

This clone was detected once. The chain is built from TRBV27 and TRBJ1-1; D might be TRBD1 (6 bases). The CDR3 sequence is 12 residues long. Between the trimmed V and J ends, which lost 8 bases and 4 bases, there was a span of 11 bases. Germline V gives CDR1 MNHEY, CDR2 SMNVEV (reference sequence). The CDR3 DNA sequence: TGTGCCAGCGCCCCGACAGGCACTGAAGCTTTCTTT. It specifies CASAPTGTEAFF.

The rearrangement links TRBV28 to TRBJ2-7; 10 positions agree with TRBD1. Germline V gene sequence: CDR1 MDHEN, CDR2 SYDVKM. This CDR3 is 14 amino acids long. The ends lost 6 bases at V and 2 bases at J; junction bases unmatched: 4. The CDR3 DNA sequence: TGTGCCAGCAGGACGGGACAGGGGCCCTACGAGCAGTACTTC. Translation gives CASRTGQGPYEQYF.

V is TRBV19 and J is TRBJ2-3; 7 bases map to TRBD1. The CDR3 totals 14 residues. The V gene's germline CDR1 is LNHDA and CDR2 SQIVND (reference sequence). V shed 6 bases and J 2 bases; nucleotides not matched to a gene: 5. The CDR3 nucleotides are TGTGCCAGTAGCCTAGGGACAGACACAGATACGCAGTATTTT. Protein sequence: CASSLGTDTDTQYF.

The CDR3 here is CASSPSFYEQYF. DNA of the CDR3: TGTGCCAGCAGTCCCTCCTTCTACGAGCAGTACTTC. J is TRBJ2-7 and V is TRBV6-6; D gene unclear. V shed 5 bases and J shed 3 bases, with 8 bases lying between them. CDR3 length equals 12 residues. Germline V gene lookup returns CDR1 MNHNY and CDR2 SVGAGI (reference sequence).

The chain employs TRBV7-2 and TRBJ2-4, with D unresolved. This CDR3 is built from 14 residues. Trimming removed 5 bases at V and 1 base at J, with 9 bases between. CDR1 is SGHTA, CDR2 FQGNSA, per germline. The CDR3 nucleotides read TGTGCCAGCAGCCCAGGTCTGGCCAAAAACATTCAGTACTTC. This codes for CASSPGLAKNIQYF.